The rows below give T cell receptor beta chains drawn from one sample of a study of shared T cell receptors in the human thymus. The protocol was immunoSEQ multiplex PCR, while the TCRdb copy is restricted to in-frame clones and leaves out a portion. Here the sample spans more than 300,000 clones, 85% to 95% being singletons. Sequencing was carried out using thymocytes. The receptors here all came from a human donor. The CDR3 runs from the conserved cysteine through the conserved F or W. The order of the fields is D gene, J gene, V gene, clone size, CDR3 DNA, CDR3 protein. A D gene is named only where the DNA matches it firmly. Size is stated for part of the rows, as once, few or many counts, or as a class when the clone is expanded.

TRBD1	TRBJ2-2	TRBV7-3	-	TGTGCCTGTCAGGAGGGACAGGGGAACACCGGGGAGCTGTTTTTT	CACQEGQGNTGELFF
-	TRBJ2-1	TRBV6-1	-	TGTGCCAGCAGTCAAGACCGGGACGGCAATGAGCAGTTCTTC	CASSQDRDGNEQFF
TRBD1	TRBJ1-1	TRBV2	-	TGTGCCAGCAGACAGCGGGACAGCTTTTTGGGCACTGAAGCTTTCTTT	CASRQRDSFLGTEAFF
-	TRBJ2-1	TRBV6-4	-	TGTGCCAGCAGTAAACATAGGAGTTCCTACAATGAGCAGTTCTTC	CASSKHRSSYNEQFF
-	TRBJ2-7	TRBV10-2	-	TGCGCCAGCTACAGCCCAGGGGGGTACGAGCAGTACTTC	CASYSPGGYEQYF
-	TRBJ1-5	TRBV30	few	TGTGCCTGGAGCAATGGGGAGGCCAGCAATCAGCCCCAGCATTTT	CAWSNGEASNQPQHF
TRBD2	TRBJ2-1	TRBV11-2	-	TGTGCCAGCAGATCTATAGCGGGAGCTATCCACAATGAGCAGTTCTTC	CASRSIAGAIHNEQFF
TRBD1	TRBJ1-1	TRBV28	-	TGTGCCAGCAGTTTATCAGGGGGCGGTGAAGCTTTCTTT	CASSLSGGGEAFF
-	TRBJ1-5	TRBV27	-	TGTGCCAGCAGTTTACACCGTAGCAATCAGCCCCAGCATTTT	CASSLHRSNQPQHF
TRBD2	TRBJ2-7	TRBV18	-	TGTGCCACCTCTATAGCGGGAGAAAGGTACGAGCAGTACTTC	CATSIAGERYEQYF
TRBD1	TRBJ1-4	TRBV6-1	-	TGTGCCAGCAGTGTCCCGGGACAGCAAAATGCAACTAATGAAAAACTGTTTTTT	CASSVPGQQNATNEKLFF
TRBD1	TRBJ1-3	TRBV30	-	TGTGCCTGGAGTGTCCCCCCATGGAGGGGGCTCTCTGGAAACACCATATATTTT	CAWSVPPWRGLSGNTIYF
TRBD1	TRBJ1-5	TRBV7-9	-	TGTGCCAGCAGCTCAGCCCAGACAGGGGGTTTAAATCAGCCCCAGCATTTT	CASSSAQTGGLNQPQHF
TRBD2	TRBJ2-1	TRBV10-3	-	TGTGCCATCACCTTGGGGGGGAGTAGGAATGAGCAGTTCTTC	CAITLGGSRNEQFF
-	TRBJ1-2	TRBV9	few	TGTGCCAGCAGCGGTAAAACAGGGTCGCGGGGCTACACCTTC	CASSGKTGSRGYTF
-	TRBJ1-1	TRBV28	-	TGTGCCAGCAAGGGGGTGGCGGACACTGAAGCTTTCTTT	CASKGVADTEAFF
-	TRBJ1-5	TRBV11-2	once	TGTGCCAGCAGCCCGGAGGACCGCGGTCAGCCCCAGCATTTT	CASSPEDRGQPQHF
-	TRBJ1-4	TRBV30	-	TGTGCCTGGAGTACCGGCGGGGGACATAATGAAAAACTGTTTTTT	CAWSTGGGHNEKLFF
TRBD2	TRBJ2-3	TRBV28	-	TGTGCCAGCAGTTTTTGGACTAGCGGGCCCAGAGGCACAGATACGCAGTATTTT	CASSFWTSGPRGTDTQYF
-	TRBJ1-1	TRBV28	-	TGTGCCAGCAGTTTACTTTACCGCCGGCTGCTCGAAGCTTTCTTT	CASSLLYRRLLEAFF